The 24 T cell receptor beta chains below come from one sample, sequenced in a study of cytomegalovirus exposure and HLA in healthy donors. The PCR was carried out with 60 Vbeta primers and 13 Jbeta primers. Sequencing used immunoSEQ multiplex PCR; TCRdb keeps in-frame clones, though not all of them. The repertoire holds about 150,000 clones, with roughly 68% as singletons. Sequenced sample: PBMCs. The receptors were sampled from a man between 60 and 75 years old in good health and CMV-seronegative.

V and J are TRBV10-3 and TRBJ2-7; 9 positions agree with TRBD1. Germline V gene data show CDR1 as ENHRY and CDR2 as SYGVKD. CDR3 length: 13 residues. After removal of 5 bases from V and 5 bases from J, the junction contained 4 bases not matched to a gene. The CDR3 loop reads CAISTGGSHEQYF. The CDR3 DNA follows: TGTGCCATCAGTACAGGGGGCAGCCACGAGCAGTACTTC.

The chain joins TRBV7-2 to TRBJ2-1; 13 nucleotides align to TRBD2. The V and J ends lost 1 base and 5 bases, in that order; junction bases with no gene match: 2. The CDR3 has 16 residues. Germline CDR1 SGHTA, CDR2 FQGNSA. The CDR3 protein is CASSLVGLAGNNEQFF. The CDR3 region has the DNA TGTGCCAGCAGCTTAGTGGGACTAGCGGGGAACAATGAGCAGTTCTTC.

The chain combines TRBV18 with TRBJ2-5, with TRBD1 matching over 9 bases. Trimming at V came to 6 bases and at J to 4 bases, leaving 15 bases not matched to a gene. This CDR3 region has 17 residues. Per germline, CDR1 KGHSH and CDR2 LQKENI. The chain's CDR3 is CASSPLPGQGIGETQYF. The CDR3 nucleotides read TGTGCCAGCTCGCCCCTGCCGGGACAGGGTATTGGAGAGACCCAGTACTTC. Variable domain in full (rest from reference TRBV18 and TRBJ2-5): NAGVMQNPRHLVRRRGQEARLRCSPMKGHSHVYWYRQLPEEGLKFMVYLQKENIIDESGMPKERFSAEFPKEGPSILRIQQVVRGDSAAYFCASSPLPGQGIGETQYFGPGTRLLVL.

Only one count was recorded for this clone. The genes are TRBV6-5 and TRBJ1-4; TRBD1 is a possible D gene (6 bases). There are 14 residues in the CDR3. The V end lost 6 bases, the J end lost 3 bases, and 11 bases lay between the germline ends. Germline values: CDR1 MNHEY, CDR2 SVGAGI. CDR3 amino acids: CASSPTGANEKLFF. The CDR3 nucleotides read TGTGCCAGCAGCCCGACAGGAGCTAATGAAAAACTGTTTTTT.

The rearrangement links TRBV11-2 to TRBJ2-3, with D perhaps matching TRBD1 (5 bases). The CDR3 is made up of 14 amino acids. The germline V gene encodes CDR1 SGHAT and CDR2 FQNNGV. Trimming cost V 6 bases and J 0 bases, with 10 bases left between them. The CDR3 DNA reads TGTGCCAGCAGTCGGACAACTAGCACAGATACGCAGTATTTT. Translating it yields CASSRTTSTDTQYF.

This clone turned up a few times. The rearrangement joins TRBV5-4 to TRBJ2-5; TRBD2 matches at 11 bases. Germline CDR1 is SGHNT and CDR2 is YYREEE (reference sequence). The CDR3 loop spans 15 amino acids. With 0 bases clipped from V and 5 bases from J, the junction kept 3 bases outside the gene matches. The CDR3 DNA reads TGTGCCAGCAGCTTGGATAGCGGGGGGGCCGAGACCCAGTACTTC. Residues: CASSLDSGGAETQYF. Full variable domain (rest looked up from reference TRBV5-4 and TRBJ2-5): ETGVTQSPTHLIKTRGQQVTLRCSSQSGHNTVSWYQQALGQGPQFIFQYYREEENGRGNFPPRFSGLQFPNYSSELNVNALELDDSALYLCASSLDSGGAETQYFGPGTRLLVL.

The chain links TRBV7-2 to TRBJ1-2, with D possibly TRBD1 on 5 matching bases. In germline, CDR1 is SGHTA, CDR2 FQGNSA. V lost 5 bases to trimming and J lost 3 bases, with 13 bases between them. The CDR3 loop spans 14 amino acids. CDR3 protein: CASSPGSRDYGYTF. CDR3 nucleotide sequence: TGTGCCAGCAGCCCTGGCAGCAGGGACTATGGCTACACCTTC.

The chain carries TRBV11-2 and TRBJ1-4; 8 bases line up with TRBD1. CDR1 is SGHAT, CDR2 FQNNGV, per germline. The length of the CDR3 is 14 residues. V lost 6 bases and J lost 4; bases outside the gene matches: 4. The CDR3 sequence: CASSIDRGNEKLFF. In DNA form, the CDR3 reads TGTGCCAGCAGTATCGACAGGGGTAATGAAAAACTGTTTTTT. Using reference TRBV11-2 and TRBJ1-4 for the parts outside the CDR3, the full variable domain is EAGVAQSPRYKIIEKRQSVAFWCNPISGHATLYWYQQILGQGPKLLIQFQNNGVVDDSQLPKDRFSAERLKGVDSTLKIQPAKLEDSAVYLCASSIDRGNEKLFFGSGTQLSVL.

In this sample, this clone turned up once. Other nucleotide sequences in the sample specify the same CDR3. V gene TRBV9 combines with J gene TRBJ1-5, with no clear D. CDR1 and CDR2 (germline): SGDLS, YYNGEE. V dropped 0 bases and J dropped 4 bases, with 8 bases sitting between them. There are 14 residues in the CDR3. This CDR3 is CASSVAGENQPQHF. The CDR3 DNA reads TGTGCCAGCAGCGTAGCCGGGGAGAATCAGCCCCAGCATTTT.

The chain has TRBV29-1 and TRBJ1-1; no clear D gene. The CDR3 is 13 amino acids. CDR1 SQVTM and CDR2 ANQGSEA come from the germline V gene. Trimming stripped 4 bases from V and 1 base from J, with 10 bases between. CDR3 loop: CSVALKQNTEAFF. Written as DNA, the CDR3 is TGCAGCGTTGCCCTTAAGCAGAACACTGAAGCTTTCTTT. Full variable domain (remainder filled in from reference TRBV29-1 and TRBJ1-1): SAVISQKPSRDICQRGTSLTIQCQVDSQVTMMFWYRQQPGQSLTLIATANQGSEATYESGFVIDKFPISRPNLTFSTLTVSNMSPEDSSIYLCSVALKQNTEAFFGQGTRLTVV.

This clone was picked up a small number of times. The gene calls are TRBV28 and TRBJ1-1; 9 bases are shared with TRBD1. The CDR3 consists of 15 residues. With 5 bases clipped from V and 4 bases from J, the junction kept 8 bases outside the gene matches. The germline gives CDR1 MDHEN, CDR2 SYDVKM. Here the CDR3 DNA reads TGTGCCAGCAGTACGACCGGGACAGGGAGCACTGAAGCTTTCTTT. Residues: CASSTTGTGSTEAFF.

Points on this clone: Additional DNA sequences in this sample encode the identical CDR3. The chain couples TRBV5-1 to TRBJ2-7; TRBD2 might be the D (5 bases). The CDR3 contains 14 residues. Trimming took 5 bases from V and 1 from J, leaving 13 bases between them. Germline V lookup: CDR1 SGHRS, CDR2 YFSETQ. For the CDR3, the DNA is TGCGCCAGCAGTCTCGCGGGTTCGTCCTACGAGCAGTACTTC. It codes for CASSLAGSSYEQYF.

This clone was counted a few times. This chain uses TRBV28 with TRBJ1-5, with TRBD1 as a possible D gene (6 bases). V lost 7 bases, J lost 5 bases, and 15 bases lay in between. Germline CDR1 MDHEN, CDR2 SYDVKM. The CDR3 extends over 14 amino acids. The CDR3 nucleotides read TGTGCCAGCACACTGACTCCAGGGGATCAGCCCCAGCATTTT. This encodes CASTLTPGDQPQHF.

The chain employs TRBV27 and TRBJ2-7, with D possibly matching TRBD2 (6 bases). The CDR3 is made up of 14 amino acids. The germline gives CDR1 MNHEY, CDR2 SMNVEV (reference sequence). V lost 3 bases and J lost 5, with 14 bases in between. The CDR3 loop reads CASSFTGLPDEQYF. The CDR3 DNA sequence: TGTGCCAGCAGTTTCACGGGACTTCCGGACGAGCAGTACTTC.

This clone was detected only a few times. The rearrangement joins TRBV5-4 to TRBJ2-3; 12 bases fit TRBD2. V shed 1 base and J 6 bases; nucleotides not matched to a gene: 3. This CDR3 spans 15 amino acids. Germline-derived CDR1 and CDR2 are SGHNT and YYREEE (reference sequence). The DNA for the CDR3 is TGTGCCAGCAGCTTGTCTAGCGGGAGGGGGGATACGCAGTATTTT. Its translation is CASSLSSGRGDTQYF.

The CDR3 protein is CASSESSGGYEQYF. The CDR3 DNA is TGTGCCAGCAGCGAATCTAGCGGGGGCTACGAGCAGTACTTC. The gene calls are TRBV9 and TRBJ2-7, with 10 bases aligning to TRBD2. The CDR3 is 14 amino acids. Per the germline V gene, CDR1 is SGDLS and CDR2 is YYNGEE. Germline trimming cut 3 bases from V and 3 bases from J; bases unmatched to any gene: 3.

This clone was detected only once. V and J are TRBV7-3 and TRBJ1-2, with TRBD1 identical over 10 bases. CDR1 SGHTA and CDR2 FQGTGA come from the germline V gene. After removal of 5 bases from V and 7 bases from J, the junction contained 7 bases not matched to a gene. There are 14 residues in the CDR3. The CDR3 DNA is TGTGCCAGCAGCATCTCCGGGACAGGGGTTGGCTACACCTTC. It yields the protein CASSISGTGVGYTF.

J is TRBJ2-7 and V is TRBV12-1; the table's D call TRBD1 went unverified against the DNA. TRBV12-1 is a recognized pseudogene. The CDR3 sequence is 17 residues long. The CDR3 sequence: CASSPAKPGQGAYEQYF. In DNA, the CDR3 is TGTGCCAGCAGCCCCGCCAAACCGGGACAGGGGGCTTACGAGCAGTACTTC.

The CDR3 protein is CASSFATENTEAFF. The CDR3 DNA reads TGTGCCAGCAGCTTCGCGACAGAGAACACTGAAGCTTTCTTT. This chain connects TRBV5-5 to TRBJ1-1; D is possibly TRBD1 (5 bases). There are 14 residues in the CDR3. From germline, CDR1 is SGHKS and CDR2 YYEKEE (reference sequence). Between the trimmed V and J ends, which lost 2 bases and 1 base, there was a span of 9 bases. Combining the CDR3 with reference TRBV5-5 and TRBJ1-1 gives the whole variable domain DAGVTQSPTHLIKTRGQQVTLRCSPISGHKSVSWYQQVLGQGPQFIFQYYEKEERGRGNFPDRFSARQFPNYSSELNVNALLLGDSALYLCASSFATENTEAFFGQGTRLTVV.

The chain uses TRBV28 and TRBJ1-4; D might be TRBD1 (5 bases). This CDR3 has 15 amino acids. Germline V gene data show CDR1 as MDHEN and CDR2 as SYDVKM. Trimming took 4 bases from V and 4 from J, leaving 13 bases between them. DNA for the CDR3: TGTGCCAGCAGTTCGGGGGGAGACGGTAATGAAAAACTGTTTTTT. Translated: CASSSGGDGNEKLFF. Filled out from reference TRBV28 and TRBJ1-4, the complete variable domain reads DVKVTQSSRYLVKRTGEKVFLECVQDMDHENMFWYRQDPGLGLRLIYFSYDVKMKEKGDIPEGYSVSREKKERFSLILESASTNQTSMYLCASSSGGDGNEKLFFGSGTQLSVL.

This chain connects TRBV15 to TRBJ2-5, with 8 bases fitting TRBD2. The V gene end was trimmed by 5 bases and the J gene end by 3 bases; junction bases not matched to a gene: 5. The CDR3 spans 14 residues. Germline V gene sequence: CDR1 LNHNV, CDR2 YYDKDF (reference sequence). The CDR3 sequence: CATSPRSGEETQYF. The CDR3 DNA is TGTGCCACCAGCCCCCGTAGCGGGGAAGAGACCCAGTACTTC.

This chain uses TRBV29-1 with TRBJ2-7, with 9 bases that match TRBD1. Germline CDR1 reads SQVTM; CDR2 reads ANQGSEA. J gave up 5 bases and V 6 bases, and 14 bases lay outside the gene matches. The CDR3 covers 15 residues. Written as DNA, the CDR3 is TGCAGCGTACGAACTCGACAGGGGGAATGGGACGAGCAGTACTTC. Translating gives CSVRTRQGEWDEQYF.

This chain uses TRBV30 with TRBJ2-3, with 16 bases fitting TRBD2. CDR1 is GTSNPN, CDR2 SVGIG, per germline (reference sequence). The CDR3 covers 20 residues. The V gene end was trimmed by 0 bases and the J gene end by 4 bases; junction bases not matched to a gene: 13. The CDR3, as DNA: TGTGCCTGGAGTGTGGGGACTAGCGGGAGGGCCTATTGGGAGGCAGATACGCAGTATTTT. Amino acid sequence: CAWSVGTSGRAYWEADTQYF.

V is TRBV18 and J is TRBJ1-2; no firm D call. Germline V lookup: CDR1 KGHSH, CDR2 LQKENI. The length of the CDR3 is 15 residues. Trimming removed 3 bases at V and 6 bases at J, with 17 bases between. The CDR3, as DNA: TGTGCCAGCTCACCGTCTCTAGATTCCTCCGATGGCTACACCTTC. Its protein product is CASSPSLDSSDGYTF.